This TCR beta chain came from a study of CD8 T cells in ankylosing spondylitis. Study-wide results and limits: Seemingly characteristic of ankylosing spondylitis blood was a TCR beta motif consisting of several highly homologous variants. Disease-linked clones bore a CD8+ phenotype and were relatively rare in peripheral blood. From matched ankylosing spondylitis synovial fluid, disease-linked clones were reportedly recovered at significantly enriched levels. Reports of some motif variants in reactive arthritis synovial fluid and blood predate this one.

Quantitative 5'-RACE with molecular barcodes generated TCR beta libraries. TCRdb redid the calling of the 5' RACE reads with MiXCR, one entry per CDR3 protein. The sample carries hundreds of thousands of distinct CDR3 sequences, over 9.5% recorded once. V gave up 10 bases and J gave up 3 bases, with 16 bases separating them. Germline V gives CDR1 MNHNS, CDR2 SASEGT. There are 13 residues in the CDR3. This clonotype was counted between two and nine times. Its antigen is currently unknown. This rearrangement joins TRBV6-1 to TRBJ2-7, with D perhaps given as TRBD1 or TRBD2 (6 bases each). The clonotype was recovered from a male donor with ankylosing spondylitis. Sequencing used blood, either unsorted or a sorted T cell fraction (not recorded which). This CDR3 is CATGGGGRYEQYF. As DNA, the CDR3 is TGTGCCACCGGGGGCGGAGGCCGCTACGAGCAGTACTTC.